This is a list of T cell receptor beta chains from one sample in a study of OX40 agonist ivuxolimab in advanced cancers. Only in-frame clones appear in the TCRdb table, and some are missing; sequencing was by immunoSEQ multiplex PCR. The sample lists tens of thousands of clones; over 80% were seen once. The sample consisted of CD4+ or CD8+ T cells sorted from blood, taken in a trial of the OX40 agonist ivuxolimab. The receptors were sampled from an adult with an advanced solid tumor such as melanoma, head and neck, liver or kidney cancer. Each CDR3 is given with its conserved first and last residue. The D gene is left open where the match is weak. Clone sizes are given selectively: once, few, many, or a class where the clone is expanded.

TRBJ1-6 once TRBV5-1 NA TGCGCCAGCCGCCCTCGTGGGCCCGATAATAATTCACCCCTCCACTTT CASRPRGPDNNSPLHF
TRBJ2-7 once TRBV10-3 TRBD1 TGTGCCATCAGGGGACAGGGCTCCTACGAGCAGTACTTC CAIRGQGSYEQYF
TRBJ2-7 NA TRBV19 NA TGTGCCAGTAGTAAGGAATCATCGGTGAGGTACGAGCAGTACTTC CASSKESSVRYEQYF
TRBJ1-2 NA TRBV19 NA TGTGCCAGTTCTGATATTGATCGGTGGTATGGCTACACCTTC CASSDIDRWYGYTF
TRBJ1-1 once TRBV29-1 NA TGCAGCCTCGGCAGGGTCACTGAAGCTTTCTTT CSLGRVTEAFF
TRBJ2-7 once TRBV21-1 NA TGTGCCAGCAGCAAAGGTTCCTTTCCCTACGAGCAGTACTTC CASSKGSFPYEQYF
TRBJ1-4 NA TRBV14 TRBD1 TGTGCCAGCAGCCACCGACAGGGGGCGCGGGCTAATGAAAAACTGTTTTTT CASSHRQGARANEKLFF
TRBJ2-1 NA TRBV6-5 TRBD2 TGTGCCAGCAGTTACGGGCTAGCGGTCCTAAACAATGAGCAGTTCTTC CASSYGLAVLNNEQFF
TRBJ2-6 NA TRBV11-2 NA TGTGCCAGCAGCTTAGATCCCGGGTCTGGGGCCAACGTCCTGACTTTC CASSLDPGSGANVLTF
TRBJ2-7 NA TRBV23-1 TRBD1 TGCGCCAGCATTGCCGGGACAGGGTCCCCACAGCAGTACTTC CASIAGTGSPQQYF
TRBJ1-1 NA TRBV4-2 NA TGTGCCAGCAGCCAAGAAACCATAAACACTGAAGCTTTCTTT CASSQETINTEAFF
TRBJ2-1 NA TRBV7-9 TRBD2 TGTGCCAGCAGCTTAGCGGGAGGGGTCAATGAGCAGTTCTTC CASSLAGGVNEQFF
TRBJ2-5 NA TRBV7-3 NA TGTGCCAGCAGCCAAATGGCTACCCGGACCCAGTACTTC CASSQMATRTQYF
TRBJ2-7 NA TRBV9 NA TGTGCCAGCAGCCTGGACAGTACAGGCTACGAGCAGTACTTC CASSLDSTGYEQYF
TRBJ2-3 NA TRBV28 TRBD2 TGTGCCAGCAGTCTGAGACTAGCGGGGGCCACAGATACGCAGTATTTT CASSLRLAGATDTQYF
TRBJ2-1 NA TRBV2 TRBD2 TGTGCCAGCAGGGATTCATTCGGACTAGCGGGATCCAATGAGCAGTTCTTC CASRDSFGLAGSNEQFF
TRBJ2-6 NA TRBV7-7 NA TGTGCCAGCAGCGTATTTCCTACACAAAGTCGGGCCAACGTCCTGACTTTC CASSVFPTQSRANVLTF
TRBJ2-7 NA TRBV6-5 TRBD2 TGTGCCAGCAAGACTAGCGTCTCCTACGAGCAGTACTTC CASKTSVSYEQYF
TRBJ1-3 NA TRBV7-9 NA TGTGCCAGCAGCTTAGGGGGAGGCTTCTCTGGAAACACCATATATTTT CASSLGGGFSGNTIYF
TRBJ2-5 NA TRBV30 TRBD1 TGTGCCTGGAGTACTGGGACAGGGGGATTGAGAGAGACCCAGTACTTC CAWSTGTGGLRETQYF
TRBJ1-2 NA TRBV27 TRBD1 TGTGCCAGCAGAAACACAGGGGGGGACTATGGCTACACCTTC CASRNTGGDYGYTF
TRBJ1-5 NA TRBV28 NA TGTGCCAGCAGTAAACAGGGCCCGGGTTGGCCCCAGCATTTT CASSKQGPGWPQHF
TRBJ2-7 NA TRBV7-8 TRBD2 TGTGCCAGCAGCCCCCGGACTAGCGATATCTCCTACGAGCAGTACTTC CASSPRTSDISYEQYF
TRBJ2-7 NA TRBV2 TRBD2 TGTGCCAGCAGTGAATTTCGGGGGGATAACTACGAGCAGTACTTC CASSEFRGDNYEQYF
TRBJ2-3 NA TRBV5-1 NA TGCGCCAGCAGCCTCACACCGGGAGTGAGTACAGATACGCAGTATTTT CASSLTPGVSTDTQYF
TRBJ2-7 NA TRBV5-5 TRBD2 TGTGCCAGCGGTGGGACTAGCGGGAGGGCTTGGGAGCAGTACTTC CASGGTSGRAWEQYF
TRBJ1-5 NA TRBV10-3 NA TGTGCCATAGGGGCCGGGACGGAGCGGGATCAGCCCCAGCATTTT CAIGAGTERDQPQHF
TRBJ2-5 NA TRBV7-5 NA TGTGCCAGCAGCCCCGGGGGGCAGACCCAGTACTTC CASSPGGQTQYF
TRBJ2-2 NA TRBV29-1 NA TGCAGCGTTGTGGGGAGGGGACAAGCGCTCACCGGGGAGCTGTTTTTT CSVVGRGQALTGELFF
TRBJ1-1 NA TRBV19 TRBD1 TGTGCCAGTAGCAGGGACAGAATGAACACTGAAGCTTTCTTT CASSRDRMNTEAFF
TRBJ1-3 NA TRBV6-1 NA TGTGCCAGCAGTGAGGCATCCTCTGGAAACACCATATATTTT CASSEASSGNTIYF
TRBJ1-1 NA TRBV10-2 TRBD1 TGCGCCAGCAGAGACAGGACAGGAACGAACACTGAAGCTTTCTTT CASRDRTGTNTEAFF
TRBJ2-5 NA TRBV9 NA TGTGCCAGCAGCGTAGACGTGGGAGTGGTAGAGACCCAGTACTTC CASSVDVGVVETQYF
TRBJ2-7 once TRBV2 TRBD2 TGTGCCAGCAGGGGGACCCGGGGACTAGCGGGAGTGCGCTACGAGCAGTACTTC CASRGTRGLAGVRYEQYF
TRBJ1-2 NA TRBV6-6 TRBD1 TGTGCCGGAAACAGGGGGCGACTCTATGGCTACACCTTC CAGNRGRLYGYTF